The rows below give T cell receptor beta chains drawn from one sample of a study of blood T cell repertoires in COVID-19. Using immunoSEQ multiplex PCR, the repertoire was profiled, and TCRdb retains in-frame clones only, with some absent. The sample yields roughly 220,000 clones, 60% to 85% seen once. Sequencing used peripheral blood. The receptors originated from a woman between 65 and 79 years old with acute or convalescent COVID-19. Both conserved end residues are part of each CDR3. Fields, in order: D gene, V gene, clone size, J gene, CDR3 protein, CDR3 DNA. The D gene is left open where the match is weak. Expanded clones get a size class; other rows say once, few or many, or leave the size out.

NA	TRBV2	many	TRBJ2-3	CASSDRQVPDTQYF	TGTGCCAGCAGTGATAGGCAGGTTCCAGATACGCAGTATTTT
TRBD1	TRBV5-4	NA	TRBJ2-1	CASSLGQGWDEQFF	TGTGCCAGCAGCTTGGGACAGGGGTGGGATGAGCAGTTCTTC
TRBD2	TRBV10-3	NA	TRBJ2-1	CAISDRTSGTYEQFF	TGTGCCATCAGTGATCGTACTAGCGGTACGTATGAGCAGTTCTTC
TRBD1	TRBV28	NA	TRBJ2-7	CATFTGPRGRYEQYF	TGTGCCACCTTTACAGGTCCTAGGGGGCGCTACGAGCAGTACTTC
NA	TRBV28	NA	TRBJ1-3	CASSLRGGDTIYF	TGTGCCAGCAGTTTAAGGGGAGGAGACACCATATATTTT
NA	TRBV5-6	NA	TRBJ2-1	CASSLLVDEQFF	TGTGCCAGCAGCTTGTTAGTTGATGAGCAGTTCTTC
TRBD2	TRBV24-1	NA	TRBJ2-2	CATSGQWEGRTGELFF	TGTGCCACCAGTGGTCAGTGGGAGGGGCGAACCGGGGAGCTGTTTTTT
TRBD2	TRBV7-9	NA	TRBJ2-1	CASSPRLAPRGGEQFF	TGTGCCAGCAGCCCCCGACTAGCCCCTAGGGGAGGTGAGCAGTTCTTC
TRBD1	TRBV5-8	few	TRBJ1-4	CASRTGQGEEKLFF	TGTGCCAGCAGGACGGGACAGGGGGAGGAAAAACTGTTTTTT
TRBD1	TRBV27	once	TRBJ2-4	CASSNRDRDGIQYF	TGTGCCAGCAGTAACCGGGACAGGGATGGCATTCAGTACTTC
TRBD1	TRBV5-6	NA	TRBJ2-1	CASSLAGQKYNEQFF	TGTGCCAGCAGCTTGGCGGGACAGAAGTACAATGAGCAGTTCTTC
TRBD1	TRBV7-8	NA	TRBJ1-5	CASSRGTGLDQPQHF	TGTGCCAGCAGCCGTGGGACAGGGCTGGATCAGCCCCAGCATTTT
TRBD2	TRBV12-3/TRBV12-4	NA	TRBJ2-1	CASSPGLAGGAFF	TGTGCCAGCAGCCCCGGACTAGCGGGAGGGGCGTTCTTC
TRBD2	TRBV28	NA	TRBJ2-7	CASSLSSGSLLVLGVYEQYF	TGTGCCAGCAGTTTATCTAGCGGGAGCCTTTTAGTATTAGGGGTGTACGAGCAGTACTTC
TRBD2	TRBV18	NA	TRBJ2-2	CASSPLGTSGSTGELFF	TGTGCCAGCTCACCACTGGGGACTAGCGGGAGCACCGGGGAGCTGTTTTTT
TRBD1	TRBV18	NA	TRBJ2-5	CASSPGTGVQETQYF	TGTGCCAGCTCACCAGGGACAGGAGTACAAGAGACCCAGTACTTC
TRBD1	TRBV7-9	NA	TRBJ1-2	CASGPQQGPDVNYGYTF	TGTGCCAGCGGACCGCAACAGGGGCCCGACGTTAACTATGGCTACACCTTC
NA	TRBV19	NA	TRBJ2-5	CASSMGQIQETQYF	TGTGCCAGTAGTATGGGGCAGATACAAGAGACCCAGTACTTC
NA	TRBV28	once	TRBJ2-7	CASSLALTSYEQYF	TGTGCCAGCAGTTTAGCGTTAACTTCCTACGAGCAGTACTTC
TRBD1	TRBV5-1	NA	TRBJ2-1	CASSATGGSYNEQFF	TGCGCCAGCAGCGCGACAGGGGGCAGCTACAATGAGCAGTTCTTC
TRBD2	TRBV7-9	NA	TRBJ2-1	CASSPGTSGRLNEQFF	TGTGCCAGCAGCCCCGGGACTAGCGGGAGATTAAATGAGCAGTTCTTC
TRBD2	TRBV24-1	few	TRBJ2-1	CATSEGSGSHNEQFF	TGTGCCACCAGTGAAGGTAGCGGGAGCCACAATGAGCAGTTCTTC
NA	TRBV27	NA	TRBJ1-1	CASSFAGGDTEAFF	TGTGCCAGCAGTTTCGCCGGGGGTGACACTGAAGCTTTCTTT
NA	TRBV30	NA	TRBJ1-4	CAWSVTGTQNEKLFF	TGTGCCTGGAGTGTTACAGGAACCCAAAATGAAAAACTGTTTTTT
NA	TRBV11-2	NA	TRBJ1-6	CASSLGTGSPLHF	TGTGCCAGCAGCTTAGGTACCGGGTCACCCCTCCACTTT
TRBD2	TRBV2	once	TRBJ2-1	CASSDLSSGDNEQFF	TGTGCCAGCAGTGATTTGTCTAGCGGGGACAATGAGCAGTTCTTC
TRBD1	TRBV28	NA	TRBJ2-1	CASSGPGQGDHEQFF	TGTGCCAGCAGTGGACCGGGACAGGGGGACCATGAGCAGTTCTTC
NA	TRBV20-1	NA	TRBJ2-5	CSAAFQETQYF	TGCAGTGCTGCGTTCCAAGAGACCCAGTACTTC